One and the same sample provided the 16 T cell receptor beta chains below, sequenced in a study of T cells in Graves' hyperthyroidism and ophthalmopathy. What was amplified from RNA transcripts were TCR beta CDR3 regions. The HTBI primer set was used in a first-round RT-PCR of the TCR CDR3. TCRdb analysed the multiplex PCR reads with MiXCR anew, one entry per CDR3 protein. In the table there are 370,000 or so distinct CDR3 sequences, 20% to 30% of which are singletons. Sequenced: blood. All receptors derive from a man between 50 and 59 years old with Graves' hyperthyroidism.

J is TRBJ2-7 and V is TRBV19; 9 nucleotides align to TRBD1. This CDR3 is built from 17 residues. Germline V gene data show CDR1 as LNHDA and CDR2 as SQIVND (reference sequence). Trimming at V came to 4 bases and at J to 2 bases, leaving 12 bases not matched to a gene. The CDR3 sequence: CASSTPRQDRGAYEQYF. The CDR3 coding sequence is TGTGCCAGTAGTACCCCCAGGCAGGACAGGGGTGCCTACGAGCAGTACTTC.

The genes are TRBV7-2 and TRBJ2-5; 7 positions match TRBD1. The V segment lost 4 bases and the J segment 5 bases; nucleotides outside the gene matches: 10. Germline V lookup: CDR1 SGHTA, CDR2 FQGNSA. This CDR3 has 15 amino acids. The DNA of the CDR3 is TGTGCCAGCAGCTCACATGGGACAGTTCGGGAGACCCAGTACTTC. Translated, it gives CASSSHGTVRETQYF.

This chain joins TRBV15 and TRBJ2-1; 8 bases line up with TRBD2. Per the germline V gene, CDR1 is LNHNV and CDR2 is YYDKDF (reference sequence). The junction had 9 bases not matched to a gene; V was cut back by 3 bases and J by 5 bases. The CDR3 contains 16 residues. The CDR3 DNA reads TGTGCCACCAGCAGGGATAATAGCGGGGACGACAATGAGCAGTTCTTC. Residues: CATSRDNSGDDNEQFF.

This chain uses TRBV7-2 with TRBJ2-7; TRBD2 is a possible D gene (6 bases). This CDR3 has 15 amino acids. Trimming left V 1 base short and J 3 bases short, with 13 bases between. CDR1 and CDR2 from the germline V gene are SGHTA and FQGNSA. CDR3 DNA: TGTGCCAGCAGCTTAGGGGGGACTGCTCTCTACGAGCAGTACTTC. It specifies CASSLGGTALYEQYF. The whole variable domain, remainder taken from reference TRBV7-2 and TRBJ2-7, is GAGVSQSPSNKVTEKGKDVELRCDPISGHTALYWYRQSLGQGLEFLIYFQGNSAPDKSGLPSDRFSAERTGGSVSTLTIQRTQQEDSAVYLCASSLGGTALYEQYFGPGTRLTVT.

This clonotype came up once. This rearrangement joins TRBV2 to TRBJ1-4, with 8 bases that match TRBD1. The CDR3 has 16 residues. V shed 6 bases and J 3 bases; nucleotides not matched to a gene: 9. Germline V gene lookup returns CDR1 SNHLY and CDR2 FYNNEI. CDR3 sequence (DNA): TGTGCCAGCAGCTTCCGAATACAGGGGGCTAATGAAAAACTGTTTTTT. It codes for CASSFRIQGANEKLFF.

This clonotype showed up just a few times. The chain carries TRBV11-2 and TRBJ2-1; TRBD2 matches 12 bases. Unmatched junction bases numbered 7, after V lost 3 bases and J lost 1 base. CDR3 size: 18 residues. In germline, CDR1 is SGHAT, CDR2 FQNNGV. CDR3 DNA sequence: TGTGCCAGCAGCTTGAGACTAGCGGGAGTACAGTCCTACAATGAGCAGTTCTTC. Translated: CASSLRLAGVQSYNEQFF.

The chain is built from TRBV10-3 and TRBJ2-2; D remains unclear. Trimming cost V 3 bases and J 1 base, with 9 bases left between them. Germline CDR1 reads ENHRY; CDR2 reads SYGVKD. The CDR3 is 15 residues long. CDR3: CAISEVKENTGELFF. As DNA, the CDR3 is TGTGCCATCAGTGAAGTTAAGGAGAACACCGGGGAGCTGTTTTTT.

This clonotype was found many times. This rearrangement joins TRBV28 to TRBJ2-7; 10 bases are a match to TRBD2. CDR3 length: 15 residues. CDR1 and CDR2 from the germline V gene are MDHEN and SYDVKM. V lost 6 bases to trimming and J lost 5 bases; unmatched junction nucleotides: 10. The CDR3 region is CASRSSSGSTDEQYF. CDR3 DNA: TGTGCCAGCAGATCGTCTAGCGGGAGTACCGACGAGCAGTACTTC.

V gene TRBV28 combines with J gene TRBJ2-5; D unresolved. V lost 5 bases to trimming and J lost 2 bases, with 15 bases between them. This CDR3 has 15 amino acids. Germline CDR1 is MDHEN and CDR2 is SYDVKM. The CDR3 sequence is CASSPARRRQETQYF. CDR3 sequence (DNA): TGTGCCAGCAGTCCCGCTCGAAGGCGACAAGAGACCCAGTACTTC.

The CDR3 sequence is CASSPDWNSPLHF. The DNA of the CDR3 is TGTGCCAGCAGCCCGGACTGGAATTCACCCCTCCACTTT. The chain links TRBV11-1 to TRBJ1-6; D call uncertain. This CDR3 contains 13 residues. Trimming removed 5 bases at V and 7 bases at J, with 9 bases between. Per the germline V gene, CDR1 is SGHAT and CDR2 is FQDESV (reference sequence).

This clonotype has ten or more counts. The CDR3 DNA sequence: TGCAGTGCTATTCGAGGGAGGACCTACAATGAGCAGTTCTTC. It translates to CSAIRGRTYNEQFF. This chain uses TRBV20-1 with TRBJ2-1; a weak D match, TRBD2 (6 bases). The V end lost 4 bases, the J end lost 2 bases, and 12 bases lay between the germline ends. The CDR3 is 14 amino acids. Germline V lookup: CDR1 DFQATT, CDR2 SNEGSKA (reference sequence).

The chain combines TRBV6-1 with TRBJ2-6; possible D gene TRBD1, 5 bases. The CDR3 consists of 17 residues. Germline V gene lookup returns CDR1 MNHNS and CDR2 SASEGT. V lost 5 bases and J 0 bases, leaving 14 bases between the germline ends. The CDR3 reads CASSKDIFFSGANVLTF. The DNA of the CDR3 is TGTGCCAGCAGTAAGGACATATTCTTCTCTGGGGCCAACGTCCTGACTTTC.

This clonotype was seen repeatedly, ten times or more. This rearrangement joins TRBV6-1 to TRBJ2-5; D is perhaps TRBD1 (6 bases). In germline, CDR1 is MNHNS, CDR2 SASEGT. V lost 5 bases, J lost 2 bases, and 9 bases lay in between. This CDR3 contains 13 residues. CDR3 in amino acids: CASSWTVQETQYF. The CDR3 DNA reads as TGTGCCAGCAGTTGGACAGTACAAGAGACCCAGTACTTC.

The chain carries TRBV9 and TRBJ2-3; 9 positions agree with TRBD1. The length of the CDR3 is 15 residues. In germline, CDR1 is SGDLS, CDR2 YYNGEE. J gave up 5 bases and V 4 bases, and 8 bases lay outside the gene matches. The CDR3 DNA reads TGTGCCAGCAGCACTTCCCCGGACAGGGGAGATACGCAGTATTTT. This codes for CASSTSPDRGDTQYF.

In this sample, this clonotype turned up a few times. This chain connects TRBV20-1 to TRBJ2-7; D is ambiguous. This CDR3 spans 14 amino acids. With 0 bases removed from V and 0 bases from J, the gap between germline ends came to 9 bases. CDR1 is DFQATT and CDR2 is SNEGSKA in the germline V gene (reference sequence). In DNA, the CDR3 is TGCAGTGCTAGAGATCTCTTGGCCTCCTACGAGCAGTACTTC. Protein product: CSARDLLASYEQYF.

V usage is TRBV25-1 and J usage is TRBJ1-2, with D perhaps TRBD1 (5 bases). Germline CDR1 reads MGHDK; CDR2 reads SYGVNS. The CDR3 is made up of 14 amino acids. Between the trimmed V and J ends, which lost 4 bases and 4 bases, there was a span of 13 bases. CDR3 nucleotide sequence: TGTGCCAGCAGTGTACTACAGGATACCTATGGCTACACCTTC. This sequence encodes CASSVLQDTYGYTF.